This T cell receptor (beta chain) was obtained from a study of long-term antiretroviral therapy in people with HIV. General study results and limits: Repertoire composition at all time points was dominated by clones that had expanded before ART.

Germline values: CDR1 SGHDN, CDR2 FVKESK. The length of the CDR3 is 17 residues. Trimming took 0 bases from V and 5 from J; bases not matched to a gene: 6. Running of the v3.0 immunoSEQ assay took place at survey level. TCRdb's table, derived via immunoSEQ multiplex PCR, lists solely in-frame clones and lacks some. The sample has approximately 15,000 clones; 88% are singletons. Concerning this clone itself: Its antigen is as yet unknown.

The chain recombines TRBV14 with TRBJ2-1; 11 bases are shared with TRBD2. The sequence was collected from a man aged 35 to 55 with HIV. This sample comprised unsorted PBMCs, obtained 6.2 years after starting antiretroviral therapy. The CDR3 sequence is CASSQELISGRDNEQFF. The CDR3 bases are TGTGCCAGCAGCCAAGAACTTATTAGCGGGAGGGACAATGAGCAGTTCTTC. Full variable domain (missing parts from reference TRBV14 and TRBJ2-1): EAGVTQFPSHSVIEKGQTVTLRCDPISGHDNLYWYRRVMGKEIKFLLHFVKESKQDESGMPNNRFLAERTGGTYSTLKVQPAELEDSGVYFCASSQELISGRDNEQFFGPGTRLTVL.